The 5 T cell receptor beta chains listed next were all sequenced from one sample in a study of tumor-infiltrating lymphocytes in oesophageal squamous cell carcinoma. MiXCR, run by TCRdb on the PCR reads, gives a single entry per CDR3 protein. Among 15,000 to 20,000 distinct CDR3 sequences, less than 55% were seen once, and the ten largest hold around 40%. Sequencing was carried out using blood. The receptor source for this set is a female donor with esophageal squamous cell carcinoma.

J is TRBJ1-2 and V is TRBV7-8; possibly TRBD1 for D (5 bases). The CDR3 loop spans 15 amino acids. From germline, CDR1 is SGHVS and CDR2 FQNEAQ. Deletions cut 1 base from V and 8 bases from J, with 17 bases between. CDR3 amino acids: CASSLGLGGGLGYTF. DNA of the CDR3: TGTGCCAGCAGCTTAGGTCTGGGCGGGGGATTAGGCTACACCTTC.

This clonotype was picked up a small number of times. The V and J genes are TRBV7-8 and TRBJ2-3; D may be TRBD1 (5 bases). Trimming removed 4 bases from V and 7 bases from J, with 9 bases in between. Germline V gene lookup returns CDR1 SGHVS and CDR2 FQNEAQ. This CDR3 is 12 amino acids long. The CDR3, as DNA: TGTGCCAGCAGCTCAGGGAAGAATACGCAGTATTTT. Protein: CASSSGKNTQYF.

This clonotype has a count of ten or more. This chain uses TRBV19 with TRBJ2-1; D is unclear. V was trimmed by 3 bases and J by 6 bases, leaving 9 bases between them. Germline V gives CDR1 LNHDA, CDR2 SQIVND (reference sequence). The CDR3 has 13 amino acids. CDR3 region: CASSMARLNEQFF. CDR3 in DNA: TGTGCCAGTAGTATGGCCAGACTCAATGAGCAGTTCTTC. The full variable domain, rest sourced from reference TRBV19 and TRBJ2-1, is DGGITQSPKYLFRKEGQNVTLSCEQNLNHDAMYWYRQDPGQGLRLIYYSQIVNDFQKGDIAEGYSVSREKKESFPLTVTSAQKNPTAFYLCASSMARLNEQFFGPGTRLTVL.

The V gene is TRBV7-3, the J gene TRBJ2-7, with TRBD1 identical over 7 bases. The J call may be wrong; the DNA end is better matched by TRBJ1-2. CDR1 and CDR2 (germline): SGHTA, FQGTGA. The CDR3 loop spans 15 amino acids. The DNA of the CDR3 is TGTGCCAGCAGCTTAGCCGTCGGGACAGCCTATGGCTACACCTTC. Its protein product is CASSLAVGTAYGYTF.

By its share, this clonotype is medium-sized. The V gene is TRBV7-6, the J gene TRBJ1-5, with D possibly being TRBD1 (6 bases). V was cut by 1 base and J by 2 bases, with 9 bases left in between. This CDR3 is 15 amino acids long. CDR1 and CDR2 from the germline V gene are SGHVS and FNYEAQ. CDR3 nucleotides: TGTGCCAGCAGCTTAGAACCAGGGGGCAATCAGCCCCAGCATTTT. As protein: CASSLEPGGNQPQHF.